This note documents a single T cell receptor (beta chain) sequence. Its specificity is unknown. Those who donated were healthy bone marrow donors. V dropped 5 bases and J dropped 7 bases, with 17 bases sitting between them. Germline V gives CDR1 SGHAT, CDR2 FQNNGV. CDR3 length: 15 amino acids. The data belong to a study of cytomegalovirus exposure and HLA in healthy donors. Primers for the PCR totalled 60 Vbeta and 13 Jbeta. Libraries were prepared by immunoSEQ multiplex PCR; TCRdb keeps only in-frame clonotypes and omits some of them. The sample carries more than 110,000 clones, 73% recorded once. Overall study results and limits: It is likely that the observed cluster of highly shared sequence variants was a sequencing artifact. It was reported that TCR beta sequences correctly inferred the HLA-A and HLA-B alleles for most subjects.

This rearrangement joins TRBV11-2 to TRBJ2-2; D is perhaps TRBD2 (6 bases). Sequenced input: PBMCs. The receptor was derived from a human donor in good health. The DNA for the CDR3 is TGTGCCAGCAGCCCCTGGGGGGTTCAGGTCGGGGAGCTGTTTTTT. Translated: CASSPWGVQVGELFF.